This T cell receptor beta chain was sequenced in a study of blood T cell repertoires in COVID-19. About the research overall: The United States, Italy and Spain provided the acute and convalescent COVID-19 samples. Sources were T cells, B-cell-depleted T cells, or PBMCs; the material itself was cDNA or gDNA.

Clones were read by immunoSEQ multiplex PCR, and TCRdb kept only the in-frame ones, dropping some. This table holds roughly 70,000 clones, 80% to 85% found once. The CDR3 is made up of 16 amino acids. The trim removed 0 bases at V and 7 bases at J, leaving 8 bases unmatched. CDR1 SGHAT and CDR2 FQNNGV come from the germline V gene. The origin of this receptor is a woman aged 55-69 years with acute or convalescent COVID-19. J is TRBJ2-5 and V is TRBV11-2; 10 nucleotides agree with TRBD2. The sequencing input was peripheral blood. The CDR3 nucleotides are TGTGCCAGCAGCTTAGATCTAGGAGCGGGGGGGATGACCCAGTACTTC. Its protein is CASSLDLGAGGMTQYF.